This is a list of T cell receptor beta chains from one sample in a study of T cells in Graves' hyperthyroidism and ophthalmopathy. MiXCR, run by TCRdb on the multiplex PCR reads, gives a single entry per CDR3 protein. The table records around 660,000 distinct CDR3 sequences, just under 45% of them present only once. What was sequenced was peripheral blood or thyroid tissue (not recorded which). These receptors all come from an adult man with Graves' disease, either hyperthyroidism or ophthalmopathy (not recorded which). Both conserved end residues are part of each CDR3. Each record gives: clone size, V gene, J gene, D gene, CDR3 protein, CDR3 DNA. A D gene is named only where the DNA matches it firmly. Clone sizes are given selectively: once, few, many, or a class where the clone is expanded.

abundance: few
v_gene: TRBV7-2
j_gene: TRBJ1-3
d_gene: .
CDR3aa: CASSLPTNTIYF
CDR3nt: TGTGCCAGCAGCCTGCCTACAAACACCATATATTTT

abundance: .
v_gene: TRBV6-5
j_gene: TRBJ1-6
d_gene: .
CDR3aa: CASSYRVRSSPLHF
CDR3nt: TGTGCCAGCAGTTATAGGGTTCGATCATCACCCCTCCACTTT

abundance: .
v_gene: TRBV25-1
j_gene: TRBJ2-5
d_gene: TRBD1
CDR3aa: CASSVRDSASGSKETQYF
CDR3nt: TGTGCCAGCAGTGTCCGGGACAGCGCGTCGGGGTCGAAAGAGACCCAGTACTTC

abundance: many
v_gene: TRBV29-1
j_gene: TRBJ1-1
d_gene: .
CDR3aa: CSVQGRAEAFF
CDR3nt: TGCAGCGTACAGGGTAGAGCTGAAGCTTTCTTT

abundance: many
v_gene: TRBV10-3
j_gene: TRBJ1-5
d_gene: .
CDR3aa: CAISERAGNSNQPQHF
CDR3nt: TGTGCCATCAGTGAGAGGGCAGGGAATTCCAATCAGCCCCAGCATTTT

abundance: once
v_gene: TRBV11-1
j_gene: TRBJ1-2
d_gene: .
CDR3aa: CASSLGAARVYTF
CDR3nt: TGTGCCAGCAGCTTAGGGGCAGCGAGGGTCTACACCTTC

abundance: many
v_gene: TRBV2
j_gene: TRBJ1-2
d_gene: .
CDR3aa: CASSPVFHGDGYTF
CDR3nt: TGTGCCAGCAGTCCCGTCTTCCATGGAGATGGCTACACCTTC

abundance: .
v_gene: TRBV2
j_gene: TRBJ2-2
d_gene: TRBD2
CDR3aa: CASTTGTSASTGELFF
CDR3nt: TGTGCCAGCACTACCGGGACTAGCGCTTCCACCGGGGAGCTGTTTTTT

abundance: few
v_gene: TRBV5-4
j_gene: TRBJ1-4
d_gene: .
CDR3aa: CASSLQQNEKLFF
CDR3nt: TGTGCCAGCAGCTTACAGCAAAATGAAAAACTGTTTTTT

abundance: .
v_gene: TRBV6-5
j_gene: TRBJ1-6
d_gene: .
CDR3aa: CASSYSSGNSPLHF
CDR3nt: TGTGCCAGCAGTTACTCGTCCGGTAATTCACCCCTCCACTTT

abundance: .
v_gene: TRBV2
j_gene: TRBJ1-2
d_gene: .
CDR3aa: CASSEIAGRGRGYTF
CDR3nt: TGTGCCAGCAGTGAAATCGCCGGGAGGGGACGGGGCTACACCTTC

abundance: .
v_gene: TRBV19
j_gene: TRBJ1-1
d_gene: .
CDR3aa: CASSLSARNTEAFF
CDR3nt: TGTGCCAGCAGTTTATCGGCGCGGAACACTGAAGCTTTCTTT

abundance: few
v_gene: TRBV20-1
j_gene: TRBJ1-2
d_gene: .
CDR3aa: CSTSAGARLDGYTF
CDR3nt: TGCAGTACCTCCGCGGGGGCGAGACTTGATGGCTACACCTTC

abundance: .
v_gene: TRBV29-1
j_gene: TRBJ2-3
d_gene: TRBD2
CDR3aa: CSVELTSGRDTQYF
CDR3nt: TGCAGCGTTGAACTGACTAGCGGGAGGGATACGCAGTATTTT

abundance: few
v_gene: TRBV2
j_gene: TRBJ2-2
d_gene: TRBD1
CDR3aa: CASAGQGEDTGELFF
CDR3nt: TGTGCCAGCGCCGGACAGGGAGAGGACACCGGGGAGCTGTTTTTT

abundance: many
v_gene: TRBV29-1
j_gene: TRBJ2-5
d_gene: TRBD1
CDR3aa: CSLRQGQETQYF
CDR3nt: TGCAGCTTGCGACAGGGACAAGAGACCCAGTACTTC

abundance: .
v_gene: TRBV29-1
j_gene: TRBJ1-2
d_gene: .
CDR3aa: CRDGKSGYTF
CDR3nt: TGCAGAGATGGGAAAAGTGGCTACACCTTC

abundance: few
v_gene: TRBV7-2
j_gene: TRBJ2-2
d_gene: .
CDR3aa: CASSPHFDDTGELFF
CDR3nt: TGTGCCAGCAGCCCACACTTTGACGACACCGGGGAGCTGTTTTTT

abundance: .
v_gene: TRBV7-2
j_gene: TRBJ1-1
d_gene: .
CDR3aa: CASSQDWESGSEAFF
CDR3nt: TGTGCCAGCAGCCAAGATTGGGAGAGCGGGTCTGAAGCTTTCTTT

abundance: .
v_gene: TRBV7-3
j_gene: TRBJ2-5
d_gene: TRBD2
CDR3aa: CASGSGAGGVRETQYF
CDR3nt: TGTGCCAGCGGATCTGGAGCGGGGGGGGTCCGAGAGACCCAGTACTTC

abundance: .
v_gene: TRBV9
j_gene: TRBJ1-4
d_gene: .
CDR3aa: CASSRSGPPDNEKLFF
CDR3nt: TGTGCCAGCAGCCGATCCGGGCCTCCGGATAATGAAAAACTGTTTTTT

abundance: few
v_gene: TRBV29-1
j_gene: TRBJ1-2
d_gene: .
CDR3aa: CAWSALRVGYTF
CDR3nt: TGTGCCTGGAGTGCCCTCAGGGTAGGCTACACCTTC

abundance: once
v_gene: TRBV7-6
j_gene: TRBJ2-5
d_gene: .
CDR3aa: CASSPSHWSETQYF
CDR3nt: TGTGCCAGCAGCCCATCACACTGGAGTGAGACCCAGTACTTC

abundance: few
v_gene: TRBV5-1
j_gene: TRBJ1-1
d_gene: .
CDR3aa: CASTPSGVNTEAFF
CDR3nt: TGCGCCAGCACCCCTTCAGGGGTTAACACTGAAGCTTTCTTT

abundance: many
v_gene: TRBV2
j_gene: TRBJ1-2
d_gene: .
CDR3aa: CASSGGEGFGYTF
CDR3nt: TGTGCCAGCAGTGGAGGGGAGGGGTTTGGCTACACCTTC

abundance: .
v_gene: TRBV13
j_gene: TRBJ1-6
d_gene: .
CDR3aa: CASSNSGGSSPLHF
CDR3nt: TGTGCCAGCAGCAACTCCGGGGGGAGTTCACCCCTCCACTTT

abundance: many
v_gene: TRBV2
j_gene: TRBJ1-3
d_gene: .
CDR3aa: CASTLQNTIYF
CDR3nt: TGTGCCAGCACCTTACAGAACACCATATATTTT

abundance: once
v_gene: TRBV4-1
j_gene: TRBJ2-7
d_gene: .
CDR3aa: CASSQQKGDGQYF
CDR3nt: TGCGCCAGCAGCCAACAAAAAGGGGACGGGCAGTACTTC

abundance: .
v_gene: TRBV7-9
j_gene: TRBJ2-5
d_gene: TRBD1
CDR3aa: CASSQITRDRELQETQYF
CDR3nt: TGTGCCAGCAGCCAGATAACCCGGGACAGAGAACTTCAAGAGACCCAGTACTTC

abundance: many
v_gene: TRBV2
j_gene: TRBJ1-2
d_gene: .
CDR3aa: CASSELRGTLYGYTF
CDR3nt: TGTGCCAGCAGTGAATTGCGGGGAACACTCTATGGCTACACCTTC

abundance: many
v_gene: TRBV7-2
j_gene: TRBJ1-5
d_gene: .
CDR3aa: CASSLTGGGNQPQHF
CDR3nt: TGTGCCAGCAGTTTGACCGGCGGGGGCAATCAGCCCCAGCATTTT

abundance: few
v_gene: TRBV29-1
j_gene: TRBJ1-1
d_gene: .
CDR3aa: CSVWLENTEAFF
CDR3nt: TGCAGCGTTTGGCTTGAAAACACTGAAGCTTTCTTT

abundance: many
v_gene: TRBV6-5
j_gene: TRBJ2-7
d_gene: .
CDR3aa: CASSYSPGNHEQYF
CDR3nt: TGTGCCAGCAGTTACTCCCCAGGGAACCACGAGCAGTACTTC

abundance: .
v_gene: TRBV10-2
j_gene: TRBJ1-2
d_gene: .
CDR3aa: CASSVPGDPRPYGYTF
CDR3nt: TGTGCCAGCAGTGTCCCTGGAGACCCGCGTCCGTATGGCTACACCTTC

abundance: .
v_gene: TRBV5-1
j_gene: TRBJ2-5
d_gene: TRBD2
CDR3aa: CASSSGLAGNFQETQYF
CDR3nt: TGCGCCAGCAGCTCCGGACTAGCGGGAAATTTCCAAGAGACCCAGTACTTC

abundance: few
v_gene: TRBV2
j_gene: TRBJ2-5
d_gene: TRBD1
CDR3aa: CASSTGQGNQPQYF
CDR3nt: TGTGCCAGCAGTACCGGACAGGGCAATCAGCCCCAGTACTTC

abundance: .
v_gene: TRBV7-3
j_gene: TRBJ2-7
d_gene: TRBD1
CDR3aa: CASSLSRGTAYEQYF
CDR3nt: TGTGCCAGCAGCTTAAGCAGGGGGACAGCCTACGAGCAGTACTTC

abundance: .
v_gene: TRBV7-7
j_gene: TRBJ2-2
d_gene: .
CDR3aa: CASSPAMGSGELFF
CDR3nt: TGTGCTAGCAGCCCAGCCATGGGTAGCGGGGAGCTGTTTTTT

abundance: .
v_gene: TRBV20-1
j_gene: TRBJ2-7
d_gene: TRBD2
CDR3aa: CSALIGLAGVLSYEQYF
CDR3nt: TGCAGTGCCCTCATAGGACTAGCGGGAGTCCTCTCCTACGAGCAGTACTTC

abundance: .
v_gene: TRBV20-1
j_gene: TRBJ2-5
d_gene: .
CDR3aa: CSARDAETQYF
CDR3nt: TGCAGTGCTAGAGATGCGGAGACCCAGTACTTC

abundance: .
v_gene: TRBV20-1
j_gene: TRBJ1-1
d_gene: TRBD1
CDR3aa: CSARDLSLRRDRGFQAFF
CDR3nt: TGCAGTGCTAGAGATCTCTCTTTGCGTAGGGACAGAGGATTCCAAGCTTTCTTT

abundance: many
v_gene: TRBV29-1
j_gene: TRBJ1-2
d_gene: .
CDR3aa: CSASGPPYGYTF
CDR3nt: TGCAGCGCCTCCGGGCCCCCCTATGGCTACACCTTC

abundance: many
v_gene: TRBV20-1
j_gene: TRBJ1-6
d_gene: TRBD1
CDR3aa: CSARQGAGNSPLHF
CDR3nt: TGCAGTGCTAGACAGGGGGCAGGTAATTCACCCCTCCACTTT

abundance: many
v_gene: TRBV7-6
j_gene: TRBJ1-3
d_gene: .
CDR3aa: CASSLGDFGNTIYF
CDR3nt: TGTGCCAGCAGCTTGGGGGACTTTGGAAACACCATATATTTT

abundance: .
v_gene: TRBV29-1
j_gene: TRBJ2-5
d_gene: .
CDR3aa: CSVVTGLGETQYF
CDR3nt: TGCAGCGTTGTGACGGGCTTGGGCGAGACCCAGTACTTC

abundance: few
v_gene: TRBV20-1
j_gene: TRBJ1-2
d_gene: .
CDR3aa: CSARGSGENYGYTF
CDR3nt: TGCAGTGCTAGAGGGTCAGGGGAGAACTATGGCTACACCTTC

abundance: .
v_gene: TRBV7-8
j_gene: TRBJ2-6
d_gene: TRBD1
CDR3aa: CASSTGQSSGANVLTF
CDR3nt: TGTGCCAGCAGCACGGGACAGAGCTCTGGGGCCAACGTCCTGACTTTC

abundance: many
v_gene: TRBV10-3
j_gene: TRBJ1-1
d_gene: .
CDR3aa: CAISESGGLATNTEAFF
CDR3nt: TGTGCCATCAGTGAATCCGGAGGGCTCGCCACCAACACTGAAGCTTTCTTT

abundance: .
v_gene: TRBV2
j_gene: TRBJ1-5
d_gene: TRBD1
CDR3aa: CASSDSTGGYSNQPQHF
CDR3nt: TGTGCCAGCAGTGATTCGACAGGGGGTTATAGCAATCAGCCCCAGCATTTT